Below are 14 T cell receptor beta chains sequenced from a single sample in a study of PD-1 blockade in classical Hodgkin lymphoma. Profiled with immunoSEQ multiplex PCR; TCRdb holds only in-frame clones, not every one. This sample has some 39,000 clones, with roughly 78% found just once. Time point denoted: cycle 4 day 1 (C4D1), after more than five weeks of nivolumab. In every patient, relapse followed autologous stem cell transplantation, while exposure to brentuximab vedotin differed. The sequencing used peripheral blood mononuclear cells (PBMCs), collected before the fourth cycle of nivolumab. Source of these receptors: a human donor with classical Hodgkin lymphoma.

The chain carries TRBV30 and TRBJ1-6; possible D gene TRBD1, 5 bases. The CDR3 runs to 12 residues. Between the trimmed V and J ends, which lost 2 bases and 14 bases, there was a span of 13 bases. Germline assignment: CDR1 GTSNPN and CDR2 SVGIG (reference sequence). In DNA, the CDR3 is TGTGCCTGGAGTCCGGTGGAAGGGGCCCTCCACTTT. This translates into CAWSPVEGALHF. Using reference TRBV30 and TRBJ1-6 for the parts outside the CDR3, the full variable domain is SQTIHQWPATLVQPVGSPLSLECTVEGTSNPNLYWYRQAAGRGLQLLFYSVGIGQISSEVPQNLSASRPQDRQFILSSKKLLLSDSGFYLCAWSPVEGALHFGNGTRLTVT.

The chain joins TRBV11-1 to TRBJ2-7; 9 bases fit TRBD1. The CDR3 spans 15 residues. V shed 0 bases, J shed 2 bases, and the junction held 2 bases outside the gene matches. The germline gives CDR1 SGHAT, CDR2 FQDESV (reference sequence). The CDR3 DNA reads TGTGCCAGCAGCTTAGCCGGGACAGGGACCTACGAGCAGTACTTC. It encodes CASSLAGTGTYEQYF.

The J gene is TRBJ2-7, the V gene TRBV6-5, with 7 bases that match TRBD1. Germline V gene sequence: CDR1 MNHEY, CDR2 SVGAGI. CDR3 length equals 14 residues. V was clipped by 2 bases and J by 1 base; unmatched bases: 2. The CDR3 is CASSYETGSYEQYF. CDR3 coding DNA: TGTGCCAGCAGTTACGAGACAGGGTCCTACGAGCAGTACTTC.

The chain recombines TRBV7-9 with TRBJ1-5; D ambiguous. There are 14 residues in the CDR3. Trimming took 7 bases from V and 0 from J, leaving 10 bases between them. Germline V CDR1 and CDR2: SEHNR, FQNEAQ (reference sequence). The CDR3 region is CASNPGDSNQPQHF. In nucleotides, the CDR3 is TGTGCCAGCAACCCCGGGGATAGCAATCAGCCCCAGCATTTT.

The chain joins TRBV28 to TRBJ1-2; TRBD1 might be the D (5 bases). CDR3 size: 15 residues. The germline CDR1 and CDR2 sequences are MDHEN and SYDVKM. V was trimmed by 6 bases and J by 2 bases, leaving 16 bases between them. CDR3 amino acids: CASRLIIGGNYGYTF. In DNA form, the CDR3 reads TGTGCCAGCAGACTTATTATTGGGGGGAACTATGGCTACACCTTC.

The CDR3 DNA sequence: TGTGCCAGTAGTTGGATTAGCGACAATCAGCCCCAGCATTTT. The encoded protein is CASSWISDNQPQHF. This chain joins TRBV19 and TRBJ1-5; D call uncertain. The V gene lost 5 bases and the J gene lost 3 bases, with 11 bases spanning the gap. Germline CDR1 and CDR2: LNHDA and SQIVND (reference sequence). The length of the CDR3 is 14 residues. Based on the CDR3 plus reference TRBV19 and TRBJ1-5, the full variable domain is DGGITQSPKYLFRKEGQNVTLSCEQNLNHDAMYWYRQDPGQGLRLIYYSQIVNDFQKGDIAEGYSVSREKKESFPLTVTSAQKNPTAFYLCASSWISDNQPQHFGDGTRLSIL.

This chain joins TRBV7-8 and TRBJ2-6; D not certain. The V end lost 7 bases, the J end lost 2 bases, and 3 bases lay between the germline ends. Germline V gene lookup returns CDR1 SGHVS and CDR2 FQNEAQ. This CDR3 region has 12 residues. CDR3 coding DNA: TGTGCCAGCACGCCTGGGGCCAACGTCCTGACTTTC. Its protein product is CASTPGANVLTF.

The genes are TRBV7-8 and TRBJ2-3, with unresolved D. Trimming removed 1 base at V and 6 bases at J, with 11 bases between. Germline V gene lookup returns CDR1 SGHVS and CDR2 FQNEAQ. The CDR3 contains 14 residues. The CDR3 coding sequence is TGTGCCAGCAGCTTAGTTTGGGGTTCTGATACGCAGTATTTT. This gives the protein CASSLVWGSDTQYF.

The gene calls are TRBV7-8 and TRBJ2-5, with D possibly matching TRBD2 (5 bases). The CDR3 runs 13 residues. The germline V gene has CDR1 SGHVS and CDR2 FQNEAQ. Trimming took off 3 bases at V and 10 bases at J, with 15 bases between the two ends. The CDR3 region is CASSFVTDRGQYF. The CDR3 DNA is TGTGCCAGCAGCTTCGTCACGGATCGGGGCCAGTACTTC.

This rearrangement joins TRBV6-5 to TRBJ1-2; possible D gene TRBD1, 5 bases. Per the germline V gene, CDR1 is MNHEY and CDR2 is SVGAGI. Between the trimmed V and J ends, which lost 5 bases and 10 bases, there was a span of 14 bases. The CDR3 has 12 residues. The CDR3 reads CASSLRQGDYTF. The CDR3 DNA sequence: TGTGCCAGCAGTCTCCGGCAGGGCGACTACACCTTC.

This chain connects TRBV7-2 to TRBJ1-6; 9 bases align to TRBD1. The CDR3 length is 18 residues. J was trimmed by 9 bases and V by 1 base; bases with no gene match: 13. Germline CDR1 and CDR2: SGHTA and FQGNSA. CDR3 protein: CASSLGEGQGGPTSPLHF. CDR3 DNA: TGTGCCAGCAGCTTAGGCGAGGGACAGGGAGGCCCGACTTCACCCCTCCACTTT.

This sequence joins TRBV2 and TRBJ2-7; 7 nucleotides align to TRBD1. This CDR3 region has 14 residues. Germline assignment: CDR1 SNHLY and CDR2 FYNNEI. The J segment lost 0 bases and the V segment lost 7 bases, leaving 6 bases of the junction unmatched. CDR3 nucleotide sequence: TGTGCCAGCACCACGACAGGGAGCTCCTACGAGCAGTACTTC. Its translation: CASTTTGSSYEQYF.

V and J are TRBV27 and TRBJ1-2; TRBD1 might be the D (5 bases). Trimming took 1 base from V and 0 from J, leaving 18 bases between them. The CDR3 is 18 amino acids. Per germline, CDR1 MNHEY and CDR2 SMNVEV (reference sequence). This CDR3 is CASSLWPAPGWANYGYTF. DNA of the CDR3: TGTGCCAGCAGTTTATGGCCAGCCCCAGGGTGGGCTAACTATGGCTACACCTTC.

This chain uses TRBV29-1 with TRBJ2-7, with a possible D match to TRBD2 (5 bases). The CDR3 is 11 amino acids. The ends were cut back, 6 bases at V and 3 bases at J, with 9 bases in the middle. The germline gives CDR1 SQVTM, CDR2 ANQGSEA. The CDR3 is CSVGVGYEQYF. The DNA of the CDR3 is TGCAGCGTCGGGGTTGGCTACGAGCAGTACTTC.